The 12 T cell receptor beta chains below all came from one sample that was sequenced in a study of T cell changes during pregnancy in multiple sclerosis. The repertoire was sequenced with immunoSEQ multiplex PCR; TCRdb's copy has only in-frame clones and lacks some. The sample lists 25,000 to 40,000 clones; about nine tenths were seen once. The specimen was CD8+ T cells from peripheral blood mononuclear cells, collected before pregnancy. Receptors were obtained from a female donor with multiple sclerosis, enrolled in a pregnancy study.

The chain links TRBV11-3 to TRBJ1-1; perhaps TRBD1 as D (6 bases). The CDR3 has 15 amino acids. Germline V lookup: CDR1 SGHNT, CDR2 YENEEA. The ends were cut back, 5 bases at V and 2 bases at J, with 15 bases in the middle. The CDR3 reads CASSLKGQLNTEAFF. Written as DNA, the CDR3 is TGTGCCAGCAGCCTAAAAGGACAGTTAAACACTGAAGCTTTCTTT.

A remark on this clone: At one of its ends the junction is not consistent with the germline gene, which may arise from a read error. The chain recombines TRBV7-9 with TRBJ2-3, with D tentatively TRBD1 (5 bases). The V gene's germline CDR1 is SEHNR and CDR2 FQNEAQ (reference sequence). This CDR3 has 13 amino acids. Written as DNA, the CDR3 is TGTGCCAGCAGTTACGAGACAGTCCCCTTTGCCCTTTTT. Its translation: CASSYETVPFALF. The whole variable domain, remainder taken from reference TRBV7-9 and TRBJ2-3, is DTGVSQNPRHKITKRGQNVTFRCDPISEHNRLYWYRQTLGQGPEFLTYFQNEAQLEKSRLLSDRFSAERPKGSFSTLEIQRTEQGDSAMYLCASSYETVPFALFGPGTRLTVL.

This sequence joins TRBV27 and TRBJ1-5; tentative D call: TRBD1 (5 bases). The CDR3 loop spans 16 amino acids. Per the germline V gene, CDR1 is MNHEY and CDR2 is SMNVEV (reference sequence). V dropped 5 bases and J dropped 7 bases, with 21 bases sitting between them. CDR3 residues: CASSPYSRVEHQPQHF. CDR3 coding DNA: TGTGCCAGCAGTCCTTATTCCAGGGTCGAACACCAGCCCCAGCATTTT.

Comment on this clone: Other DNA sequences in this sample translate to the same CDR3. J is TRBJ2-2 and V is TRBV19; 12 bases are a match to TRBD1. V shed 5 bases, J shed 5 bases, and the junction held 3 bases outside the gene matches. CDR1 is LNHDA and CDR2 is SQIVND in the germline V gene (reference sequence). The CDR3 is 15 amino acids. In nucleotides, the CDR3 is TGTGCCAGTAGTGGGACAGGGGGCTGGACCGGGGAGCTGTTTTTT. It codes for CASSGTGGWTGELFF.

The chain links TRBV27 to TRBJ2-7; D is unresolved. CDR3 length: 15 amino acids. Germline CDR1 is MNHEY and CDR2 is SMNVEV (reference sequence). The ends were cut back, 3 bases at V and 2 bases at J, with 14 bases in the middle. For the CDR3, the DNA is TGTGCCAGCAGTTTGGGTAGTGGGCCCACCTACGAGCAGTACTTC. It codes for CASSLGSGPTYEQYF.

This clone has a single count. The chain recombines TRBV18 with TRBJ2-6, with D uncertain. The CDR3 spans 13 residues. V was shortened by 6 bases and J by 0 bases, with 3 bases between the two germline ends. The V gene's germline CDR1 is KGHSH and CDR2 LQKENI. The CDR3 loop is CASSSSGANVLTF. The CDR3 DNA reads TGTGCCAGCTCCTCCTCTGGGGCCAACGTCCTGACTTTC.

This chain connects TRBV28 to TRBJ1-2, with a possible D match to TRBD1 (6 bases). Trimming shortened V by 3 bases and J by 4 bases, and 9 bases separated the two germline ends. CDR3 length equals 13 residues. Looked up from germline, CDR1 is MDHEN and CDR2 is SYDVKM. CDR3 DNA sequence: TGTGCCAGCAGTTTTTGGGGGCCCTATGGCTACACCTTC. This gives the protein CASSFWGPYGYTF.

V usage is TRBV7-9 and J usage is TRBJ1-2; D perhaps matches TRBD1 (5 bases). The CDR3 is 15 amino acids. The V gene lost 0 bases and the J gene lost 2 bases, with 10 bases spanning the gap. The germline gives CDR1 SEHNR, CDR2 FQNEAQ (reference sequence). Here the CDR3 DNA reads TGTGCCAGCAGCTTAGCCAGGGTATACAACTATGGCTACACCTTC. Residues: CASSLARVYNYGYTF. Full variable domain (missing parts from reference TRBV7-9 and TRBJ1-2): DTGVSQNPRHKITKRGQNVTFRCDPISEHNRLYWYRQTLGQGPEFLTYFQNEAQLEKSRLLSDRFSAERPKGSFSTLEIQRTEQGDSAMYLCASSLARVYNYGYTFGSGTRLTVV.

This chain joins TRBV29-1 and TRBJ2-7; TRBD2 might be the D (6 bases). Trimming removed 6 bases from V and 4 bases from J, with 7 bases in between. Germline assignment: CDR1 SQVTM and CDR2 ANQGSEA. The CDR3 covers 10 residues. CDR3 residues: CSVREYEQYF. The DNA of the CDR3 is TGCAGCGTGCGGGAATACGAGCAGTACTTC.

The chain employs TRBV4-3 and TRBJ1-3; D is perhaps TRBD1 (5 bases). Germline assignment: CDR1 LGHNA and CDR2 YSLEER. The CDR3 length is 15 residues. Trimming took off 1 base at V and 3 bases at J, with 10 bases between the two ends. The CDR3: CASSQGWGNGNTIYF. CDR3 in DNA: TGCGCCAGCAGCCAAGGGTGGGGCAATGGAAACACCATATATTTT.

The V call is TRBV7-3, the J call TRBJ2-1; tentative D call: TRBD1 (5 bases). Germline values: CDR1 SGHTA, CDR2 FQGTGA. CDR3 length: 13 amino acids. The V and J ends lost 3 bases and 6 bases respectively, with 9 bases between them. The CDR3 is CASSLDTFNEQFF. CDR3 coding DNA: TGTGCCAGCAGCTTGGACACTTTCAATGAGCAGTTCTTC. The whole variable domain, remainder taken from reference TRBV7-3 and TRBJ2-1, is GAGVSQTPSNKVTEKGKYVELRCDPISGHTALYWYRQSLGQGPEFLIYFQGTGAADDSGLPNDRFFAVRPEGSVSTLKIQRTERGDSAVYLCASSLDTFNEQFFGPGTRLTVL.

Here the CDR3 reads CASSESIPGSYEQYF. CDR3 DNA: TGCGCCAGCAGTGAGTCGATCCCAGGCTCCTACGAGCAGTACTTC. The chain combines TRBV10-1 with TRBJ2-7; no clear D gene. The V gene's germline CDR1 is WNHNN and CDR2 SYGVQD (reference sequence). CDR3 size: 15 residues. Trimming removed 0 bases from V and 0 bases from J, with 9 bases in between.